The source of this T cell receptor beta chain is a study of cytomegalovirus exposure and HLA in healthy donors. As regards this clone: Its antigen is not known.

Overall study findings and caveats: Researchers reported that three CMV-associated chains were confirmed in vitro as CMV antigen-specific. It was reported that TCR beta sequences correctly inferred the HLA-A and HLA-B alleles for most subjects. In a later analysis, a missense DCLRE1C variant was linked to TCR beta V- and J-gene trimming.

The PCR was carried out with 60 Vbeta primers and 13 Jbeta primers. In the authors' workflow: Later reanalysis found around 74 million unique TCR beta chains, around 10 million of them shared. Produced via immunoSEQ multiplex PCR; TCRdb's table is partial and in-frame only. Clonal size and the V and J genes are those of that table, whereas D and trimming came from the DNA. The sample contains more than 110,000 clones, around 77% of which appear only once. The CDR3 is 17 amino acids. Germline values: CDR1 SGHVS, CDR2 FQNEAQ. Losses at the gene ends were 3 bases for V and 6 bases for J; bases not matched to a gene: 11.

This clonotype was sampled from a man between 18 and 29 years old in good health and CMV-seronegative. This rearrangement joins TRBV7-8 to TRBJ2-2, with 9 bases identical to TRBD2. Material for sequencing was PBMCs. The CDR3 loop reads CASSLGAGGLVAGELFF. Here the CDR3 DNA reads TGTGCCAGCAGCTTGGGAGCGGGGGGTTTGGTAGCCGGGGAGCTGTTTTTT.